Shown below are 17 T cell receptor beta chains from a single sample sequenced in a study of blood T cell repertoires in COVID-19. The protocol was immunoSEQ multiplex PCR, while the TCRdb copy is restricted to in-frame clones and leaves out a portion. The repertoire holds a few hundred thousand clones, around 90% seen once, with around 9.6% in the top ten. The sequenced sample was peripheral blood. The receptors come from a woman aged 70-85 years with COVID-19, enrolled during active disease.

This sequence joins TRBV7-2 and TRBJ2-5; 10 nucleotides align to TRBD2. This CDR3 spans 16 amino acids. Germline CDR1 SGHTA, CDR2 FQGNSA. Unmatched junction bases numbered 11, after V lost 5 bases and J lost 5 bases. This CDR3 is CASSRRTSGLLETQYF. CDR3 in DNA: TGTGCCAGCAGCAGAAGGACTAGCGGCCTCTTGGAGACCCAGTACTTC.

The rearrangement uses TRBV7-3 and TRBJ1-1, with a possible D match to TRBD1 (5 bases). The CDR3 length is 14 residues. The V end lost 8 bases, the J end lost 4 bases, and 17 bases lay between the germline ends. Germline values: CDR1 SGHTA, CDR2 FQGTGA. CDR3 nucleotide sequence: TGTGCCAGCGGTCAGGGTCCGCGTGGCACTGAAGCTTTCTTT. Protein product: CASGQGPRGTEAFF.

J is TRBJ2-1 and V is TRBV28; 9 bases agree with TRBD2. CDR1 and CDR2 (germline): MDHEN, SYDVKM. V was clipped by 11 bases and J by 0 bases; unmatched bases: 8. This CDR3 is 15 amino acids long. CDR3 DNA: TGTGCCTCATGGGGTAGCGGGAGCTCCTACAATGAGCAGTTCTTC. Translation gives CASWGSGSSYNEQFF.

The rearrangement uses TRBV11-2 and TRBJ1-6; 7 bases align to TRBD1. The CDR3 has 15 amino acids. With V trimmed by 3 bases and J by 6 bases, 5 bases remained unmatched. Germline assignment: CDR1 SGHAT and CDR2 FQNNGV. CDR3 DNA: TGTGCCAGCAGCTTTCCGGACAGGAGTAATTCACCCCTCCACTTT. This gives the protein CASSFPDRSNSPLHF.

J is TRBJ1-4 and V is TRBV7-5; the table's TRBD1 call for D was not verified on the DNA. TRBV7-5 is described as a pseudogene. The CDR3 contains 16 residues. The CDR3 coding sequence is TGTGCCAGAAGCTACCGACCAGGGGCGCGGAATGAAAAACTGTTTTTT. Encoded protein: CARSYRPGARNEKLFF.

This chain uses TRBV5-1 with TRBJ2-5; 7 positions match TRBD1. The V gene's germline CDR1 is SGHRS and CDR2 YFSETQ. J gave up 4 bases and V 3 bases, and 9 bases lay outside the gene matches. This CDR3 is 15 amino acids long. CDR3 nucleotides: TGCGCCAGCAGCTCGAACAGGGGTTCGGTAGAGACCCAGTACTTC. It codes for CASSSNRGSVETQYF.

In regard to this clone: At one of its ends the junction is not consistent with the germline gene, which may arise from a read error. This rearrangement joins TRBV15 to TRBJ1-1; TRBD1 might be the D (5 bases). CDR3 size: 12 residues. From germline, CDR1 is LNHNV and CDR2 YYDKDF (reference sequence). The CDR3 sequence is CATSRDRQGMEF. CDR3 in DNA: TGTGCCACCAGCAGAGATCGGCAGGGAATGGAATTT.

The CDR3 coding sequence is TGTGCCAGCAGTCTTAGCGGGAGTAGAAGAGACGAGCAGTACTTC. As protein: CASSLSGSRRDEQYF. The chain couples TRBV6-2 or TRBV6-3 to TRBJ2-7; 9 bases align to TRBD2. The germline CDR1 and CDR2 sequences are MNHEY and SVGEGT. CDR3 length: 15 residues. The V and J ends lost 5 bases and 5 bases, in that order; junction bases with no gene match: 10.

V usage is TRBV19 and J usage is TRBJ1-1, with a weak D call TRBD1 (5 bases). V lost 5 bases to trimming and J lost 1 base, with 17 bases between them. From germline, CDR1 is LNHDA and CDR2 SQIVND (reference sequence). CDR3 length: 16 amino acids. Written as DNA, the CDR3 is TGTGCCAGTAGTCCAGGGACTCTTCCTTCGAACACTGAAGCTTTCTTT. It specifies CASSPGTLPSNTEAFF.

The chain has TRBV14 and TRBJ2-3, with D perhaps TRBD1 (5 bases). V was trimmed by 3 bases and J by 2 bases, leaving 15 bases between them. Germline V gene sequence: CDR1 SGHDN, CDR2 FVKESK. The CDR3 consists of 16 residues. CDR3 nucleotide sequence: TGTGCCAGCAGCCACGCGAAGACAGCTCTCACAGATACGCAGTATTTT. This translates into CASSHAKTALTDTQYF.

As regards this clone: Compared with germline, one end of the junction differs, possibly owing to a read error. The CDR3 loop reads CASSLGSGRGDEQFF. The CDR3 bases are TGTGCTAGCAGCTTAGGGAGCGGGAGGGGGGATGAGCAGTTCTTC. The chain couples TRBV7-7 to TRBJ2-1, with 10 bases aligning to TRBD2. Germline CDR1 SSHAT, CDR2 FNYEAQ (reference sequence). This CDR3 spans 15 amino acids.

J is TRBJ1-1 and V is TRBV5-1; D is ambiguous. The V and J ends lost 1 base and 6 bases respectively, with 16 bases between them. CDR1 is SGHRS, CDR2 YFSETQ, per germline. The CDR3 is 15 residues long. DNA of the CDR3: TGCGCCAGCAGCTTGTTTGACGGAGGGAGGTCTGAAGCTTTCTTT. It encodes CASSLFDGGRSEAFF.

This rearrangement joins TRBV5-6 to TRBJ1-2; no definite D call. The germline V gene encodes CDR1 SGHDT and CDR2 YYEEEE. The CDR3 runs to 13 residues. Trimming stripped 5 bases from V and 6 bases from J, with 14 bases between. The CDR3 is CASSAWKEDGYTF. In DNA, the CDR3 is TGTGCCAGCAGTGCGTGGAAGGAGGATGGCTACACCTTC.

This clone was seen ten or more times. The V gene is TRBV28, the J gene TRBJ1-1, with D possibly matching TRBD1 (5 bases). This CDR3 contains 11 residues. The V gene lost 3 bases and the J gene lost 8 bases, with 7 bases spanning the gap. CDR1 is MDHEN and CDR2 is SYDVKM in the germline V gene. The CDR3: CASSLGGEAFF. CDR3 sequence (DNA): TGTGCCAGCAGTTTGGGGGGGGAAGCTTTCTTT.

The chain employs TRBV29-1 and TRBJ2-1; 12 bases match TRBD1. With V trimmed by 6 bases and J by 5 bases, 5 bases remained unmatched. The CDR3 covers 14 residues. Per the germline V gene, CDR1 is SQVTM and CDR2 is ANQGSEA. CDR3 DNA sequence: TGCAGCGTGGGGACAGGGGGCGGCCACAATGAGCAGTTCTTC. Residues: CSVGTGGGHNEQFF.

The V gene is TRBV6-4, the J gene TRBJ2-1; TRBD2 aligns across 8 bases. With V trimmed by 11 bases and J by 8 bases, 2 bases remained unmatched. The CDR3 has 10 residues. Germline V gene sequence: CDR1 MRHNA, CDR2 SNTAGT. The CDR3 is CAGLADEQFF. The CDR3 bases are TGTGCCGGACTAGCCGATGAGCAGTTCTTC.

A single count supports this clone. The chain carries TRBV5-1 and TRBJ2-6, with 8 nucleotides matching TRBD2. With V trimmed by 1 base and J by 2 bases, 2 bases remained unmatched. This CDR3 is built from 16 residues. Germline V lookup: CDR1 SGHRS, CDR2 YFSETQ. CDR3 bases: TGCGCCAGCAGCTTGACTAGCGGAGCTGGGGCCAACGTCCTGACTTTC. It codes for CASSLTSGAGANVLTF.